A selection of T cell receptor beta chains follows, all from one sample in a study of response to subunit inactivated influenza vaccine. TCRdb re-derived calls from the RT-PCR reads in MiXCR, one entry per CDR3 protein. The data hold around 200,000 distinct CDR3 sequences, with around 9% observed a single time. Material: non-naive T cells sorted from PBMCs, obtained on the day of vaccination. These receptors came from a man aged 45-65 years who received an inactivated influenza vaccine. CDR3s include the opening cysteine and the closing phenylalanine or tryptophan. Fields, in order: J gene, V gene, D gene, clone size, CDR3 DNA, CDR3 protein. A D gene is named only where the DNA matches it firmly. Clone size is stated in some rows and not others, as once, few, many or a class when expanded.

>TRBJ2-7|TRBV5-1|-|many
TGCGCCAGCAGCTTACAGGGTGTTAGCGAGCAGTACTTC
CASSLQGVSEQYF
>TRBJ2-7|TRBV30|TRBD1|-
TGTGCCTGGGAAAATCCGGCTGCGTGGACCCGGAGGACAGGGGGCCCTGGGCAGTACTTC
CAWENPAAWTRRTGGPGQYF
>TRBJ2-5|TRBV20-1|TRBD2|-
TGCAGTTCTAGTGCACTAGCGGGTTTGGAGACCCAGTACTTC
CSSSALAGLETQYF
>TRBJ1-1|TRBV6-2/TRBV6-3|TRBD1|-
TGTGCCAGCAGAGACCTCCACAGGGGGGAAACTGAAGCTTTCTTT
CASRDLHRGETEAFF
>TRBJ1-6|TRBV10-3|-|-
TGTGCCATCAGTGGTGGGGGAAGGTATTCACCCCTCCACTTT
CAISGGGRYSPLHF
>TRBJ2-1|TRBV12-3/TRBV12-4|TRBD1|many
TGTGCCAGCAGCACAGGACAGGGTCCCCACAATGAGCAGTTCTTC
CASSTGQGPHNEQFF
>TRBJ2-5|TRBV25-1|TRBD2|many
TGTGCCAGCAGTGAACTGCTAGCGGGAGAGACCCAGTACTTC
CASSELLAGETQYF
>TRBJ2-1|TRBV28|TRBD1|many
TGTGCCAGCAGGTCTAGACAGGGGACTTACAATGAGCAGTTCTTC
CASRSRQGTYNEQFF
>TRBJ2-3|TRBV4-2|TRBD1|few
TGTGCCAGCAGCCCGGACAGGGCCACAGATACGCAGTATTTT
CASSPDRATDTQYF
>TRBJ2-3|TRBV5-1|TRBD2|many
TGCGCCAGCAGCTTGGGACTAGCGGTTAGCACAGATACGCAGTATTTT
CASSLGLAVSTDTQYF
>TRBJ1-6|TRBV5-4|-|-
TGTGCCAGCAGACGGGACGGATATAATTCACCCCTCCACTTT
CASRRDGYNSPLHF
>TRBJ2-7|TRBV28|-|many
TGTGCCAGCAGTGCGGTCTACGAGCAGTACTTC
CASSAVYEQYF
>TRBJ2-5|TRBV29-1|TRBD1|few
TGCAGCGGCCGACAGGGTTCCGCCCAGTACTTC
CSGRQGSAQYF
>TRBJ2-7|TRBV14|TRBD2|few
TGTGCCAGCAGCCAACTAGCGGGGAGGAACGAGCAGTACTTC
CASSQLAGRNEQYF
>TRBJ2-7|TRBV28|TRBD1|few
TGTGCCAGCAGTACTTTGGACAGGGTCATTTGGTACGAGCAGTACTTC
CASSTLDRVIWYEQYF
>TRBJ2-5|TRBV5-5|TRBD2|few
TGTGCCAGCAGCGCTGACGGCGTGGGACTAGCAGAGACCCAGTACTTC
CASSADGVGLAETQYF
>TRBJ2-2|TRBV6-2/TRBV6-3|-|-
TGTGCCAGCAGTTACGCTTCCCCGGGGCCAAACACCGGGGAGCTGTTTTTT
CASSYASPGPNTGELFF
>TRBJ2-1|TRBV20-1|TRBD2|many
TGCAGTGCCAGGGCCATAACACTAGCGGACTACAATGAGCAGTTCTTC
CSARAITLADYNEQFF
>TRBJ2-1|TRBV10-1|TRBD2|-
TGCGCCAGCAGTGAGTCGGTAGCGGGGAATGAGCAGTTCTTC
CASSESVAGNEQFF
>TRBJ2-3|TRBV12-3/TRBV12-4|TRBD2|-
TGTGCCAGCAGTCCCGGGACTAAGTCCGTTATCGATACGCAGTATTTT
CASSPGTKSVIDTQYF
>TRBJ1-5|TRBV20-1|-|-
TGCAGTGCTAGAGGGGTTCAGCCCCAGCATTTT
CSARGVQPQHF
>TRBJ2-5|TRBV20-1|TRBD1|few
TGCAGTGCTTTCGATCCGGGACAGGGTGGCCAGTACTTC
CSAFDPGQGGQYF
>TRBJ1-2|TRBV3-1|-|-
TGTGCCAGCAGCCAAGATTTATTACAGAACTATGGCTACACCTTC
CASSQDLLQNYGYTF
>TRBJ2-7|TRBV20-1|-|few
TGCAGTGCTAGAGAGGGCAGCTACTCCTACGAGCAGTACTTC
CSAREGSYSYEQYF
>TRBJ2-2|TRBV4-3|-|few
TGCGCCAGCAGCCAAGTCGGGCAGAGTTTGACCGGGGAGCTGTTTTTT
CASSQVGQSLTGELFF
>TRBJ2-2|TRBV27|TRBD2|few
TGTGCCAGCAGTTTCGAGGCGGGAGCTCCCGGGGAGCTGTTTTTT
CASSFEAGAPGELFF